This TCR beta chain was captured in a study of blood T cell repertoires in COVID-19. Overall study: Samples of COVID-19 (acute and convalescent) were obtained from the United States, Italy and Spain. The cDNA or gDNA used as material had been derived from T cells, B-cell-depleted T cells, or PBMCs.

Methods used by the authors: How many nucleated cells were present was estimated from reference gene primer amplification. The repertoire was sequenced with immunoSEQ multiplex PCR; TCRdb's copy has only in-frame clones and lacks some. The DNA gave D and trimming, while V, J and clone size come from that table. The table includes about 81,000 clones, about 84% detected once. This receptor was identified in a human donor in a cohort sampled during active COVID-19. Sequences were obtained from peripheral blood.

Written as DNA, the CDR3 is TGTGCCAGCAGTTACCCTAGGGACAGGGCACGGCAGCCCCAGCATTTT. It translates to CASSYPRDRARQPQHF. This chain links TRBV6-2 or TRBV6-3 with TRBJ1-5, with 9 bases matching TRBD1. There are 16 residues in the CDR3. J was trimmed by 7 bases and V by 2 bases; bases with no gene match: 9. Germline-derived CDR1 and CDR2 are MNHEY and SVGEGT.